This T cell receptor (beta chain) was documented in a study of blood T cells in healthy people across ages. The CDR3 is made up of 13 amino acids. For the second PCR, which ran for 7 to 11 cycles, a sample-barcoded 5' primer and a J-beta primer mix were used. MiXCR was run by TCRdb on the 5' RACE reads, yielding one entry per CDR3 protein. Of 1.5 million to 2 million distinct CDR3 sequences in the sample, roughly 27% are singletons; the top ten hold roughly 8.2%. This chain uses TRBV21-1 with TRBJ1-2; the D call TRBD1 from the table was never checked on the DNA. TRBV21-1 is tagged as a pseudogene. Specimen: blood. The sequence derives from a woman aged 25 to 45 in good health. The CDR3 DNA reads TGTGCCAGCAGCCCACAGGAGGAAGGTGGCTACACCTTC. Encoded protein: CASSPQEEGGYTF.